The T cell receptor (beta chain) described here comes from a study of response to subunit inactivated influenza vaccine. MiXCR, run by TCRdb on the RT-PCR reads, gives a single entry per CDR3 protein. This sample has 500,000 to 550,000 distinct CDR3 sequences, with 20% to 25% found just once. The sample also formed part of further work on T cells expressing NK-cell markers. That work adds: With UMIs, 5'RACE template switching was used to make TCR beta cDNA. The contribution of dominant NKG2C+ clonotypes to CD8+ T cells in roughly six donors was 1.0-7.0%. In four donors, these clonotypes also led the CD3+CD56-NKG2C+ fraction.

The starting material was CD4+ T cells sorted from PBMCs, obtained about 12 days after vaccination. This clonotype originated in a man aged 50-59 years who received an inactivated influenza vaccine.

CDR3 residues: CASSFNANQPQHF. CDR3 coding DNA: TGTGCCAGCAGTTTTAATGCAAATCAGCCCCAGCATTTT. J is TRBJ1-5 and V is TRBV12-3 or TRBV12-4; D ambiguous. The CDR3 loop spans 13 amino acids. V lost 3 bases to trimming and J lost 4 bases, with 7 bases between them.